This T cell receptor beta chain was sequenced during a study of a mutant IDH1 vaccine in newly diagnosed glioma. Documented time point: week 47, end of study. The study gave 300 ug of mutant IDH1 20-mer peptide per vaccine dose, with topical imiquimod. At weeks 1, 3, 5, 7, 11, 15, 19 and 23, patients received a vaccination, eight in all. The assay was immunoSEQ multiplex PCR, and TCRdb's table has in-frame clones only and misses some. The sample holds tens of thousands of clones; roughly four fifths are singletons and the top ten take approximately 3.9%. For this clone: Its antigen is undetermined.

The sample was PBMCs, taken from a glioma patient whose treatment included an IDH1 peptide vaccine. The TCR originated in a man between 25 and 39 years old with glioma.

The DNA of the CDR3 is TGCGCCAGCAGCTCGGGACAGGGACTAGGCTACACCTTC. As protein: CASSSGQGLGYTF. The genes are TRBV5-1 and TRBJ1-2; 9 bases fit TRBD1. The CDR3 has 13 residues. J was trimmed by 8 bases and V by 3 bases; bases with no gene match: 5. The germline gives CDR1 SGHRS, CDR2 YFSETQ.